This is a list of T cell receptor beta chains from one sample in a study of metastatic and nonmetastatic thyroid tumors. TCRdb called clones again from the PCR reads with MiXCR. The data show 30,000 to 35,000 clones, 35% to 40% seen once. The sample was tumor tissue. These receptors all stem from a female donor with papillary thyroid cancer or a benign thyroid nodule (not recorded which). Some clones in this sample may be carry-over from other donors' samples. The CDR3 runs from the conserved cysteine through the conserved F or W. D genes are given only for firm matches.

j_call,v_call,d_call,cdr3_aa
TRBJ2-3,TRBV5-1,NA,CASRGAASTDTQYF
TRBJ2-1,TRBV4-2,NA,CASSQVRSDSPEQFF
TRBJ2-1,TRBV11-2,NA,CASSSTPTHEQFF
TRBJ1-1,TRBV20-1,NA,CSARESRGYEAFF
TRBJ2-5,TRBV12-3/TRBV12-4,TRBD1,CASSLALEGAETQYF
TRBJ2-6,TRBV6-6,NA,CASSYSEESGANVLTF
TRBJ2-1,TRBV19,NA,CASSAWRNNEQFF
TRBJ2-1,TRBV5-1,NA,CASSLEVYYEQFF
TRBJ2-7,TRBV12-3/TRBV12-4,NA,CASSLFGFGQYF
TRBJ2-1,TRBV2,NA,CASSQRYYNEQFF
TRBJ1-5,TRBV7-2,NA,CASSLFQNQPQHF
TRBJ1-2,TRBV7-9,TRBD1,CASSLAGTVRYGYTF
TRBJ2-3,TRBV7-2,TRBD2,CASSAAGGAPDTQYF
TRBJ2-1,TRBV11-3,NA,CASSLEGDSYNEQFF
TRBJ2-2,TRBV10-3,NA,CAISDETPTGELFF
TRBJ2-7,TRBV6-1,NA,CASSQEMAYEQYF
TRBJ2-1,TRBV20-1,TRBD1,CSAQTGVVYNEQFF
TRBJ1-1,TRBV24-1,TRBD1,CATSDPYEGATEAFF
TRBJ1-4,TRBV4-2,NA,CASSQADRTFNEKLFF
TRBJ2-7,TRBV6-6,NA,CASSYDGGRRYEQYF
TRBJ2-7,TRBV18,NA,CASSPASYEQYF
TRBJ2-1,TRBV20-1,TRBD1,CSAPSWTGWQGAHEQFF
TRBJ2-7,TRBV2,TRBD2,CASSANKRAGSSSYEQYF
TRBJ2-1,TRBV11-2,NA,CASSFTQSWYEQFF
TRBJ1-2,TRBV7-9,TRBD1,CASSGTAYGYTF
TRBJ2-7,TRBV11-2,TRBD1,CASSLGTGAYEQYF
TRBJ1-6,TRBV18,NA,CASSEQSAGKGFNSPLHF
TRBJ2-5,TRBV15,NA,CATSGLVWQETQYF
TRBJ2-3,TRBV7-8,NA,CASSFYDRSTDTQYF
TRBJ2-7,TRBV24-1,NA,CATSAAGRDEQYF
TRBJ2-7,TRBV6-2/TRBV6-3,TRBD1,CASSYVNRGTETPEIYEQYF
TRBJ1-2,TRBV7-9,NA,CASSLGLENGYTF
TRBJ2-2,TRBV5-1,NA,CASSANTGELFF
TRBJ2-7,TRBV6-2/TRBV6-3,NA,CASSHLDEQYF
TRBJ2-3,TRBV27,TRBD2,CASSSRLAGGTDTQYF
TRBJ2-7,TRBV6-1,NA,CASTPDGGYEQYF
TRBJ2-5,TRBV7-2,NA,CASSWGQGGPETQYF